A single sample is the source of the 3 T cell receptor beta chains below, sequenced in a study of cytomegalovirus exposure and HLA in healthy donors. The PCR contained 60 Vbeta and 13 Jbeta primers. Generated by immunoSEQ multiplex PCR, the TCRdb table keeps only in-frame clones and is missing some. This table holds under 150,000 clones, nearly 85% found once. Sequencing input: PBMCs. The receptors originated from a boy under 18 in good health and CMV-seronegative.

The gene calls are TRBV4-2 and TRBJ1-2; tentatively, D is TRBD1 (6 bases). The V end lost 0 bases, the J end lost 3 bases, and 17 bases lay between the germline ends. This CDR3 spans 17 amino acids. Germline assignment: CDR1 LGHNA and CDR2 YNFKEQ. The CDR3 nucleotides are TGTGCCAGCAGCCAAGATGCCAGGACAGCGACCGACTATGGCTACACCTTC. This gives the protein CASSQDARTATDYGYTF.

V and J are TRBV27 and TRBJ2-4; D is perhaps TRBD1 (6 bases). This CDR3 has 16 residues. CDR1 is MNHEY and CDR2 is SMNVEV in the germline V gene (reference sequence). V dropped 5 bases and J dropped 2 bases, with 16 bases sitting between them. DNA for the CDR3: TGTGCCAGCAGTCCGTACAGGGTCGGGACCAAAAACATTCAGTACTTC. Amino acid sequence: CASSPYRVGTKNIQYF.

This rearrangement joins TRBV29-1 to TRBJ1-2; D is ambiguous. V dropped 0 bases and J dropped 0 bases, with 14 bases sitting between them. The germline V gene encodes CDR1 SQVTM and CDR2 ANQGSEA. CDR3 length equals 16 residues. The CDR3 region has the DNA TGCAGCGTTGAAGATCCGCTACGGGGAGCTAACTATGGCTACACCTTC. Amino acids: CSVEDPLRGANYGYTF.